One and the same sample provided the 21 T cell receptor beta chains below, sequenced in a study of control samples from healthy donors and cancer patients. Method: immunoSEQ multiplex PCR; TCRdb's copy keeps in-frame clones and lacks some. In the table there are around 100,000 clones, approximately 84% of which are singletons. The sequencing sample was made of blood. These receptors originate from a woman aged 50 to 65 in good health.

The gene calls are TRBV2 and TRBJ2-5; D is perhaps TRBD1 (6 bases). The germline CDR1 and CDR2 sequences are SNHLY and FYNNEI. Trimming cost V 6 bases and J 2 bases, with 13 bases left between them. The CDR3 runs 14 residues. This CDR3 reads CASRLDRNQETQYF. CDR3 bases: TGTGCCAGCAGACTCGACAGGAATCAAGAGACCCAGTACTTC.

This clone has a count of ten or more. The rearrangement links TRBV7-9 to TRBJ1-2, with a possible D match to TRBD1 (5 bases). V was cut by 1 base and J by 8 bases, with 14 bases left in between. This CDR3 contains 14 residues. CDR1 is SEHNR and CDR2 is FQNEAQ in the germline V gene (reference sequence). DNA of the CDR3: TGTGCCAGCAGCTTAGAGGGGCAGGTCCACGGCTACACCTTC. It translates to CASSLEGQVHGYTF.

This chain links TRBV7-6 with TRBJ2-6; D unclear. Germline CDR1 reads SGHVS; CDR2 reads FNYEAQ. V was clipped by 6 bases and J by 0 bases, with 15 bases between them. The CDR3 sequence is 17 residues long. The CDR3 sequence is CASSPITVASGANVLTF. As DNA, the CDR3 is TGTGCCAGCAGTCCAATAACAGTGGCCTCTGGGGCCAACGTCCTGACTTTC.

J is TRBJ2-1 and V is TRBV9, with a possible D match to TRBD1 (6 bases). The CDR3 consists of 15 residues. V was pared by 0 bases and J by 8 bases, with 15 bases between. Germline CDR1 and CDR2: SGDLS and YYNGEE. CDR3 in DNA: TGTGCCAGCAGCGTAGATGGGTACAGGGTCGATGAGCAGTTCTTC. Its translation is CASSVDGYRVDEQFF. Full variable domain (remainder filled in from reference TRBV9 and TRBJ2-1): DSGVTQTPKHLITATGQRVTLRCSPRSGDLSVYWYQQSLDQGLQFLIQYYNGEERAKGNILERFSAQQFPDLHSELNLSSLELGDSALYFCASSVDGYRVDEQFFGPGTRLTVL.

The V gene is TRBV30, the J gene TRBJ2-2, with 8 bases matching TRBD1. The CDR3 loop spans 15 amino acids. J lost 6 bases, V lost 3 bases, and 9 bases had no gene match. Germline assignment: CDR1 GTSNPN and CDR2 SVGIG (reference sequence). This CDR3 is CAWRVGQGRAGELFF. Here the CDR3 DNA reads TGTGCCTGGAGGGTTGGACAGGGCCGCGCCGGGGAGCTGTTTTTT.

V usage is TRBV6-2 or TRBV6-3 and J usage is TRBJ2-4, with 9 positions matching TRBD2. Losses at the gene ends were 3 bases for V and 8 bases for J; bases not matched to a gene: 11. Germline CDR1 reads MNHEY; CDR2 reads SVGEGT. The CDR3 is made up of 16 amino acids. The CDR3 sequence is CASSYKASGEKDIQYF. The CDR3 DNA follows: TGTGCCAGCAGTTATAAGGCTAGCGGGGAGAAGGACATTCAGTACTTC.

The genes are TRBV5-6 and TRBJ1-6, with D perhaps TRBD1 (5 bases). Germline CDR1 SGHDT, CDR2 YYEEEE. Trimming shortened V by 5 bases and J by 5 bases, and 14 bases separated the two germline ends. The CDR3 totals 15 residues. CDR3 sequence reads: CASRPLGGNNSPLHF. CDR3 DNA sequence: TGTGCCAGCAGACCCCTCGGGGGGAATAATTCACCCCTCCACTTT. Variable domain in full (rest from reference TRBV5-6 and TRBJ1-6): DAGVTQSPTHLIKTRGQQVTLRCSPKSGHDTVSWYQQALGQGPQFIFQYYEEEERQRGNFPDRFSGHQFPNYSSELNVNALLLGDSALYLCASRPLGGNNSPLHFGNGTRLTVT.

The chain joins TRBV19 to TRBJ1-5, with D hard to call. The CDR3 is 13 residues long. V lost 3 bases to trimming and J lost 5 bases, with 8 bases between them. Per germline, CDR1 LNHDA and CDR2 SQIVND (reference sequence). CDR3 amino acids: CASSMSDYQPQHF. DNA of the CDR3: TGTGCCAGTAGTATGTCAGATTATCAGCCCCAGCATTTT.

This chain connects TRBV27 to TRBJ1-5; D possibly corresponds to TRBD1 (5 bases). Deletions cut 6 bases from V and 3 bases from J, with 12 bases between. Germline V gene data show CDR1 as MNHEY and CDR2 as SMNVEV (reference sequence). This CDR3 has 14 residues. CDR3 coding DNA: TGTGCCAGCAGACTTCACAGGTACAATCAGCCCCAGCATTTT. Protein product: CASRLHRYNQPQHF.

The rearrangement uses TRBV27 and TRBJ1-4; unclear D gene. CDR3 length: 13 amino acids. In germline, CDR1 is MNHEY, CDR2 SMNVEV (reference sequence). Trimming stripped 3 bases from V and 8 bases from J, with 10 bases between. This CDR3 is CASSFKFGEKLFF. The CDR3 region has the DNA TGTGCCAGCAGTTTTAAGTTTGGGGAAAAACTGTTTTTT.

As to this clone: This same CDR3 is encoded by further DNA sequences in the sample. V gene TRBV5-1 combines with J gene TRBJ2-6, with D possibly TRBD1 on 5 matching bases. CDR1 and CDR2 from the germline V gene are SGHRS and YFSETQ. Trimming stripped 1 base from V and 1 base from J, with 15 bases between. The CDR3 is 18 residues long. CDR3 nucleotide sequence: TGCGCCAGCAGCTTGACATCCCAGGGTGGTTCTGGGGCCAACGTCCTGACTTTC. As protein: CASSLTSQGGSGANVLTF.

The rearrangement links TRBV5-6 to TRBJ1-2; 9 bases are a match to TRBD1. Germline CDR1 and CDR2: SGHDT and YYEEEE. The CDR3 extends over 15 amino acids. The junction had 9 bases not matched to a gene; V was cut back by 5 bases and J by 4 bases. The CDR3 reads CASRVGQGSSYGYTF. The CDR3, as DNA: TGTGCCAGCAGGGTTGGACAGGGGAGTAGCTATGGCTACACCTTC.

CDR3 sequence reads: CASSPVLQGTEAFF. The CDR3 DNA is TGTGCCAGCTCACCTGTCCTACAGGGAACTGAAGCTTTCTTT. The chain is built from TRBV18 and TRBJ1-1, with a tentative D call TRBD1 (6 bases). The germline gives CDR1 KGHSH, CDR2 LQKENI. The CDR3 has 14 amino acids. V was clipped by 3 bases and J by 5 bases, with 13 bases between them. The complete variable domain, with remaining parts taken from reference TRBV18 and TRBJ1-1, reads NAGVMQNPRHLVRRRGQEARLRCSPMKGHSHVYWYRQLPEEGLKFMVYLQKENIIDESGMPKERFSAEFPKEGPSILRIQQVVRGDSAAYFCASSPVLQGTEAFFGQGTRLTVV.

This chain uses TRBV2 with TRBJ2-7; no reliable D call. This CDR3 has 13 residues. With 10 bases removed from V and 2 bases from J, the gap between germline ends came to 15 bases. The germline CDR1 and CDR2 sequences are SNHLY and FYNNEI. CDR3 in amino acids: CAKEPQLPYEQYF. The DNA for the CDR3 is TGTGCCAAGGAACCACAGCTTCCCTACGAGCAGTACTTC.

The CDR3 spells CASSASLAARETQYF. Written as DNA, the CDR3 is TGTGCCAGCAGCGCCTCGCTAGCGGCGAGGGAGACCCAGTACTTC. This chain links TRBV9 with TRBJ2-5, with 7 bases aligning to TRBD2. This CDR3 contains 15 residues. Germline CDR1 and CDR2: SGDLS and YYNGEE. The ends lost 3 bases at V and 5 bases at J; junction bases unmatched: 10.

The rearrangement uses TRBV20-1 and TRBJ1-1; tentatively, D is TRBD1 (6 bases). CDR1 DFQATT and CDR2 SNEGSKA come from the germline V gene (reference sequence). The length of the CDR3 is 11 residues. The V and J ends lost 4 bases and 3 bases respectively, with 6 bases between them. CDR3 bases: TGCAGTGCTAAGGGGGACACTGAAGCTTTCTTT. This sequence encodes CSAKGDTEAFF.

The chain combines TRBV4-3 with TRBJ1-6; TRBD1 might be the D (5 bases). V dropped 2 bases and J dropped 9 bases, with 17 bases sitting between them. The CDR3 is 16 amino acids. Germline CDR1 and CDR2: LGHNA and YSLEER. The CDR3 spells CASSQSRDAKLSPLHF. The CDR3 DNA follows: TGCGCCAGCAGCCAATCCCGGGACGCCAAGCTTTCACCCCTCCACTTT.

V usage is TRBV11-3 and J usage is TRBJ2-3; D unclear. This CDR3 region has 12 residues. Germline values: CDR1 SGHNT, CDR2 YENEEA. Trimming left V 1 base short and J 6 bases short, with 5 bases between. CDR3 bases: TGTGCCAGCAGCTTAGCCCGCGATACGCAGTATTTT. Protein product: CASSLARDTQYF.

The chain couples TRBV25-1 to TRBJ2-3; D is perhaps TRBD1 (5 bases). Germline values: CDR1 MGHDK, CDR2 SYGVNS. CDR3 size: 14 residues. With 6 bases removed from V and 8 bases from J, the gap between germline ends came to 18 bases. CDR3 coding DNA: TGTGCCAGCAGGAAATTTGAAGGGGTTGGTACGCAGTATTTT. Protein product: CASRKFEGVGTQYF.

This clone was observed a few times. The V and J genes are TRBV5-1 and TRBJ2-7; unclear D gene. The V gene lost 0 bases and the J gene lost 7 bases, with 17 bases spanning the gap. Germline values: CDR1 SGHRS, CDR2 YFSETQ. This CDR3 contains 15 residues. For the CDR3, the DNA is TGCGCCAGCAGCTTGGGGCTCGTGCGGCCTGATGAGCAGTACGTC. Protein product: CASSLGLVRPDEQYV.

This chain uses TRBV6-2 or TRBV6-3 with TRBJ1-2, with TRBD1 identical over 7 bases. The CDR3 spans 16 residues. Germline CDR1 is MNHEY and CDR2 is SVGEGT. Losses at the gene ends were 6 bases for V and 1 base for J; bases not matched to a gene: 11. CDR3 amino acids: CASSSGTALFNYGYTF. DNA for the CDR3: TGTGCCAGCAGCTCCGGGACAGCCCTCTTTAACTATGGCTACACCTTC.